Listed here are 31 T cell receptor beta chains from one sample, sequenced in a study of blood T cell repertoires in COVID-19. Only in-frame clones appear in the TCRdb table, and some are missing; sequencing was by immunoSEQ multiplex PCR. Altogether some 150,000 clones are present, around four fifths being singletons, with the ten largest covering around 2.1%. Sequencing input: peripheral blood. The receptors were sampled from a man in his 70s with acute or convalescent COVID-19.

This chain links TRBV7-6 with TRBJ2-7, with 11 bases that match TRBD2. The CDR3 spans 19 residues. CDR1 is SGHVS, CDR2 FNYEAQ, per germline. Trimming at V came to 2 bases and at J to 2 bases, leaving 14 bases not matched to a gene. CDR3 sequence: CASSLTASGRKLPTYEQYF. Here the CDR3 DNA reads TGTGCCAGCAGCTTAACGGCTAGCGGGAGGAAATTGCCCACCTACGAGCAGTACTTC.

The gene calls are TRBV19 and TRBJ1-2; 8 nucleotides line up with TRBD1. The CDR3 runs to 14 residues. V lost 5 bases, J lost 5 bases, and 7 bases stayed unmatched. Germline lookup yields CDR1 LNHDA and CDR2 SQIVND (reference sequence). CDR3: CASSGQGKTYGYTF. The CDR3, as DNA: TGTGCCAGTAGTGGACAGGGAAAAACATATGGCTACACCTTC.

The V gene is TRBV2, the J gene TRBJ2-5; D is perhaps TRBD2 (5 bases). Trimming took off 6 bases at V and 2 bases at J, with 13 bases between the two ends. The CDR3 runs 14 residues. The germline gives CDR1 SNHLY, CDR2 FYNNEI. The DNA for the CDR3 is TGTGCCAGCAGCGGTAGGGCGGGTCAAGAGACCCAGTACTTC. Translated: CASSGRAGQETQYF.

This clone was found a few times. The chain is built from TRBV6-1 and TRBJ1-2; TRBD1 matches at 7 bases. The length of the CDR3 is 15 residues. V was pared by 2 bases and J by 8 bases, with 11 bases of the junction left unmatched. Germline CDR1 and CDR2: MNHNS and SASEGT. The CDR3 is CASSEPQGLINGYTF. As DNA, the CDR3 is TGTGCCAGCAGTGAACCACAGGGGCTAATCAACGGCTACACCTTC.

This clone is a singleton in its sample. V and J are TRBV28 and TRBJ1-2; a weak D match, TRBD1 (5 bases). V shed 6 bases and J shed 0 bases, with 20 bases lying between them. This CDR3 has 17 residues. Germline CDR1 and CDR2: MDHEN and SYDVKM. The CDR3 region is CASSTGTAGGANYGYTF. The CDR3 DNA reads as TGTGCCAGCAGCACCGGGACTGCTGGAGGGGCTAACTATGGCTACACCTTC.

The chain links TRBV28 to TRBJ1-5, with 9 bases aligning to TRBD1. Per the germline V gene, CDR1 is MDHEN and CDR2 is SYDVKM. J was trimmed by 6 bases and V by 3 bases; bases with no gene match: 6. The CDR3 is 15 residues long. CDR3: CASSFSDRGFQPQHF. DNA of the CDR3: TGTGCCAGCAGTTTCAGCGACAGGGGGTTTCAGCCCCAGCATTTT.

The CDR3 nucleotides read TGTGCCAGCAGTCCCCCGGACACCGACTATGGCTACACCTTC. Encoded protein: CASSPPDTDYGYTF. The gene calls are TRBV7-9 and TRBJ1-2; D is possibly TRBD1 (5 bases). Germline V gene lookup returns CDR1 SEHNR and CDR2 FQNEAQ (reference sequence). The CDR3 spans 14 residues. The V and J ends lost 6 bases and 3 bases respectively, with 14 bases between them.

The chain uses TRBV3-1 (or the pseudogene TRBV3-2) and TRBJ2-7; 10 nucleotides line up with TRBD2. CDR1 is LGHDT and CDR2 is YNNKEL in the germline V gene (reference sequence). This CDR3 comprises 16 residues. V gave up 1 base and J gave up 4 bases; unmatched junction bases: 7. DNA of the CDR3: TGTGCCAGCAGCCAAGCGAAGCGGGAGGGCCCATACGAGCAGTACTTC. This gives the protein CASSQAKREGPYEQYF.

This chain joins TRBV5-1 and TRBJ2-2, with D possibly being TRBD2 (5 bases). Germline loops: CDR1 SGHRS, CDR2 YFSETQ. The V and J ends lost 0 bases and 5 bases respectively, with 14 bases between them. The CDR3 runs to 16 residues. The CDR3 region has the DNA TGCGCCAGCAGCTTGGCTTACGGAAGAGGGACCGGGGAGCTGTTTTTT. Amino acids: CASSLAYGRGTGELFF. Full variable domain (outside the CDR3, taken from reference TRBV5-1 and TRBJ2-2): KAGVTQTPRYLIKTRGQQVTLSCSPISGHRSVSWYQQTPGQGLQFLFEYFSETQRNKGNFPGRFSGRQFSNSRSEMNVSTLELGDSALYLCASSLAYGRGTGELFFGEGSRLTVL.

The chain joins TRBV7-9 to TRBJ2-2; TRBD2 aligns across 11 bases. V was pared by 3 bases and J by 5 bases, with 5 bases of the junction left unmatched. CDR1 SEHNR and CDR2 FQNEAQ come from the germline V gene (reference sequence). This CDR3 has 16 amino acids. The CDR3 DNA reads TGTGCCAGCAGCTTGACCGGGACTAGCGGAACCGGGGAGCTGTTTTTT. As protein: CASSLTGTSGTGELFF.

Concerning this clone itself: A junction boundary mismatches the germline segment, possibly from a read error. CDR3 nucleotides: TGTGCCAGCAGTTATCAACAGGGACCTAAGGAAAAACTGTTTTTT. Protein: CASSYQQGPKEKLFF. V and J are TRBV6-5 and TRBJ1-4, with D perhaps matching TRBD1 (6 bases). This CDR3 spans 15 amino acids. Germline-derived CDR1 and CDR2 are MNHEY and SVGAGI.

This clone has only a few counts. This chain links TRBV7-9 with TRBJ2-7; D not certain. The CDR3 consists of 13 residues. From germline, CDR1 is SEHNR and CDR2 FQNEAQ (reference sequence). V lost 6 bases to trimming and J lost 0 bases, with 9 bases between them. Here the CDR3 DNA reads TGTGCCAGCAGTTTGTATAACTCCTACGAGCAGTACTTC. This codes for CASSLYNSYEQYF.

The table lists this clone with a count of one. V gene TRBV12-3 or TRBV12-4 combines with J gene TRBJ2-7; weak D call: TRBD1 (5 bases). The CDR3 is made up of 12 amino acids. V was pared by 6 bases and J by 3 bases, with 9 bases between. The CDR3 nucleotides read TGTGCCAGCAGCCAGGGAAACTACGAGCAGTACTTC. Its protein is CASSQGNYEQYF.

The CDR3 DNA sequence: TGCGCCAGCAGCCAAGATTGGGGTAGCGGGGACTCCTACAATGAGCAGTTCTTC. Encoded protein: CASSQDWGSGDSYNEQFF. The genes are TRBV4-1 and TRBJ2-1, with TRBD2 matching 8 bases. Germline values: CDR1 MGHRA, CDR2 YSYEKL. V gave up 0 bases and J gave up 0 bases; unmatched junction bases: 7. CDR3 size: 18 residues.

The count of this clone is one. The chain carries TRBV5-1 and TRBJ2-1; TRBD2 aligns across 11 bases. The germline CDR1 and CDR2 sequences are SGHRS and YFSETQ. The CDR3 sequence is 18 residues long. Losses at the gene ends were 4 bases for V and 4 bases for J; bases not matched to a gene: 13. DNA of the CDR3: TGCGCCAGCAGCCGGGGCCCTAGCGGGGGGACAGGATACAATGAGCAGTTCTTC. It codes for CASSRGPSGGTGYNEQFF.

The rearrangement uses TRBV6-5 and TRBJ1-2, with 9 bases identical to TRBD1. CDR3 length equals 13 residues. Germline CDR1 is MNHEY and CDR2 is SVGAGI. J gave up 9 bases and V 5 bases, and 7 bases lay outside the gene matches. The CDR3 DNA reads as TGTGCCAGCAGTCTAGCCGGGACAGGGCGCTACACCTTC. Amino acids: CASSLAGTGRYTF.

The rearrangement links TRBV5-1 to TRBJ2-3; TRBD2 is a possible D gene (6 bases). The CDR3 consists of 16 residues. Germline V gene sequence: CDR1 SGHRS, CDR2 YFSETQ. Trimming removed 4 bases at V and 6 bases at J, with 21 bases between. CDR3: CASSVDGGAVDDTQYF. CDR3 nucleotide sequence: TGCGCCAGCAGCGTAGACGGGGGTGCTGTCGACGATACGCAGTATTTT.

The genes are TRBV5-4 and TRBJ1-3, with 8 bases matching TRBD1. CDR3 length equals 18 residues. Trimming cost V 4 bases and J 1 base; bases outside gene matches: 13. In germline, CDR1 is SGHNT, CDR2 YYREEE (reference sequence). As DNA, the CDR3 is TGTGCCAGCAGCCCGGCTGGTACAGGGGGGCTTTCTGGAAACACCATATATTTT. Protein sequence: CASSPAGTGGLSGNTIYF.

This rearrangement joins TRBV5-6 to TRBJ2-7; 8 nucleotides align to TRBD2. Looked up from germline, CDR1 is SGHDT and CDR2 is YYEEEE. The ends lost 0 bases at V and 0 bases at J; junction bases unmatched: 5. The CDR3 extends over 16 amino acids. The CDR3 loop is CASSLGIAGYSYEQYF. The CDR3 nucleotides are TGTGCCAGCAGCTTGGGGATAGCGGGATACTCCTACGAGCAGTACTTC.

This chain connects TRBV18 to TRBJ1-1; D is uncertain. The CDR3 spans 12 residues. Germline-derived CDR1 and CDR2 are KGHSH and LQKENI. Trimming left V 1 base short and J 4 bases short, with 4 bases between. CDR3 amino acids: CASSPLGTEAFF. CDR3 in DNA: TGTGCCAGCTCACCACTCGGCACTGAAGCTTTCTTT.

The chain employs TRBV18 and TRBJ2-1, with D perhaps TRBD1 (6 bases). This CDR3 has 15 residues. The V end was cut by 3 bases, the J end by 5 bases, with 14 bases between. Germline V CDR1 and CDR2: KGHSH, LQKENI. The CDR3 here is CASSPATGSNNEQFF. CDR3 nucleotides: TGTGCCAGCTCACCCGCGACAGGTTCCAACAATGAGCAGTTCTTC. The full variable domain, completed using reference TRBV18 and TRBJ2-1, is NAGVMQNPRHLVRRRGQEARLRCSPMKGHSHVYWYRQLPEEGLKFMVYLQKENIIDESGMPKERFSAEFPKEGPSILRIQQVVRGDSAAYFCASSPATGSNNEQFFGPGTRLTVL.

The rearrangement joins TRBV13 to TRBJ1-1; D perhaps matches TRBD1 (6 bases). CDR1 is PRHDT, CDR2 FYEKMQ, per germline (reference sequence). V was cut by 11 bases and J by 4 bases, with 35 bases left in between. This CDR3 has 19 amino acids. Here the CDR3 reads CASPRTDRIQGRGFTEAFF. The CDR3 coding sequence is TGTGCCTCGCCACGAACCGACAGGATACAGGGCCGAGGGTTCACTGAAGCTTTCTTT.

The chain couples TRBV7-3 to TRBJ2-2; 7 nucleotides match TRBD2. CDR3 length equals 18 residues. The V gene's germline CDR1 is SGHTA and CDR2 FQGTGA. V shed 5 bases and J 3 bases; nucleotides not matched to a gene: 15. CDR3 residues: CASSQGEPRAGYTGELFF. The CDR3 DNA reads as TGTGCCAGCAGCCAAGGGGAACCTCGAGCGGGGTACACCGGGGAGCTGTTTTTT. The full variable domain, its missing parts supplied by reference TRBV7-3 and TRBJ2-2, is GAGVSQTPSNKVTEKGKYVELRCDPISGHTALYWYRQSLGQGPEFLIYFQGTGAADDSGLPNDRFFAVRPEGSVSTLKIQRTERGDSAVYLCASSQGEPRAGYTGELFFGEGSRLTVL.

The chain uses TRBV5-1 and TRBJ2-3, with D perhaps matching TRBD1 (6 bases). CDR1 and CDR2 (germline): SGHRS, YFSETQ. With 0 bases removed from V and 0 bases from J, the gap between germline ends came to 11 bases. The CDR3 contains 16 residues. The CDR3 protein is CASSLDGTPSTDTQYF. The CDR3, as DNA: TGCGCCAGCAGCTTGGATGGGACACCTAGCACAGATACGCAGTATTTT. The variable domain in full, with the rest retrieved from reference TRBV5-1 and TRBJ2-3, is KAGVTQTPRYLIKTRGQQVTLSCSPISGHRSVSWYQQTPGQGLQFLFEYFSETQRNKGNFPGRFSGRQFSNSRSEMNVSTLELGDSALYLCASSLDGTPSTDTQYFGPGTRLTVL.

This clone appeared once. The rearrangement uses TRBV5-1 and TRBJ2-3; 10 nucleotides align to TRBD2. Trimming cost V 1 base and J 0 bases; bases outside gene matches: 5. Germline V gene lookup returns CDR1 SGHRS and CDR2 YFSETQ. This CDR3 has 17 amino acids. The CDR3: CASSLLTSGSSTDTQYF. DNA for the CDR3: TGCGCCAGCAGCTTGTTGACTAGCGGGTCTAGCACAGATACGCAGTATTTT.

Note on this clone: At one end the junction does not follow the germline gene, possibly because of a read error. The chain carries TRBV7-9 and TRBJ1-6; possible D gene TRBD1, 5 bases. CDR1 is SEHNR, CDR2 FQNEAQ, per germline (reference sequence). The CDR3 has 13 amino acids. The CDR3 loop reads CAGGSSYNSPLHF. The CDR3 DNA reads as TGCGCTGGGGGGAGCTCCTATAATTCACCCCTCCACTTT. Using reference TRBV7-9 and TRBJ1-6 for the parts outside the CDR3, the full variable domain is DTGVSQNPRHKITKRGQNVTFRCDPISEHNRLYWYRQTLGQGPEFLTYFQNEAQLEKSRLLSDRFSAERPKGSFSTLEIQRTEQGDSAMYLCAGGSSYNSPLHFGNGTRLTVT.

A few counts support this clone. The rearrangement joins TRBV2 to TRBJ1-6; 7 nucleotides match TRBD1. Per the germline V gene, CDR1 is SNHLY and CDR2 is FYNNEI. The CDR3 extends over 15 amino acids. The junction had 11 bases not matched to a gene; V was cut back by 8 bases and J by 7 bases. CDR3 DNA sequence: TGTGCCAGCCTCCTCACGACAGGGACGAATTCACCCCTCCACTTT. Translated: CASLLTTGTNSPLHF.

This sequence joins TRBV7-9 and TRBJ2-3, with D uncertain. Per the germline V gene, CDR1 is SEHNR and CDR2 is FQNEAQ (reference sequence). Trimming took 2 bases from V and 0 from J, leaving 6 bases between them. This CDR3 comprises 14 residues. The CDR3 loop is CASSLTTSTDTQYF. The CDR3 DNA sequence: TGTGCCAGCAGCTTAACTACTAGCACAGATACGCAGTATTTT.

V is TRBV9 and J is TRBJ2-5; D might be TRBD2 (6 bases). The ends were cut back, 0 bases at V and 4 bases at J, with 19 bases in the middle. The CDR3 has 17 amino acids. Germline assignment: CDR1 SGDLS and CDR2 YYNGEE. The DNA of the CDR3 is TGTGCCAGCAGCGTAGGGGCCGGTAGCGGAGCCACAGAGACCCAGTACTTC. It encodes CASSVGAGSGATETQYF.

V and J are TRBV29-1 and TRBJ2-1; TRBD2 agrees at 7 bases. Germline CDR1 is SQVTM and CDR2 is ANQGSEA. J gave up 7 bases and V 4 bases, and 4 bases lay outside the gene matches. The CDR3 extends over 12 amino acids. DNA for the CDR3: TGCAGCGTTGGGGGGACTACTAATGAGCAGTTCTTC. Protein sequence: CSVGGTTNEQFF.

This chain joins TRBV28 and TRBJ2-5; 7 bases are a match to TRBD2. The germline V gene encodes CDR1 MDHEN and CDR2 SYDVKM. The CDR3 extends over 15 amino acids. J gave up 5 bases and V 3 bases, and 9 bases lay outside the gene matches. The CDR3 DNA reads as TGTGCCAGCAGTTTCCCTTACAGCGGGGCCGAGACCCAGTACTTC. This encodes CASSFPYSGAETQYF.